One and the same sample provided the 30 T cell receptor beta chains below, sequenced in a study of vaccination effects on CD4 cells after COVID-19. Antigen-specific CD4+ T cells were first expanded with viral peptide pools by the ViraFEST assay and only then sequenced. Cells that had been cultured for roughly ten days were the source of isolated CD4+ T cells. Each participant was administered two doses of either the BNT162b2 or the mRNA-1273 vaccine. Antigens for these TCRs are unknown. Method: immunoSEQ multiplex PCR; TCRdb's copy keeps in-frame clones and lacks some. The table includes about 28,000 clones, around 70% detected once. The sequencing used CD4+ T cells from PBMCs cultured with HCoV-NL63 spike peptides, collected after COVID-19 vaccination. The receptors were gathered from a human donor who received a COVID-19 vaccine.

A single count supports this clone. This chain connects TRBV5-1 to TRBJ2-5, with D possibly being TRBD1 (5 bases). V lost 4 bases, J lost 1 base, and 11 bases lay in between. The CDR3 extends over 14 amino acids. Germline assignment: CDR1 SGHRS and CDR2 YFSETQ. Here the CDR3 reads CASSLTGIQETQYF. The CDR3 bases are TGCGCCAGCAGCCTCACAGGAATCCAAGAGACCCAGTACTTC.

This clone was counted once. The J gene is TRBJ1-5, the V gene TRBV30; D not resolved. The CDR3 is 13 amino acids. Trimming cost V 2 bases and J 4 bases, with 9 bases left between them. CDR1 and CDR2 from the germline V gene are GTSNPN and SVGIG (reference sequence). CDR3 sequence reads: CAWSRLQNQPQHF. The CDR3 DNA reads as TGTGCCTGGAGTAGACTGCAAAATCAGCCCCAGCATTTT.

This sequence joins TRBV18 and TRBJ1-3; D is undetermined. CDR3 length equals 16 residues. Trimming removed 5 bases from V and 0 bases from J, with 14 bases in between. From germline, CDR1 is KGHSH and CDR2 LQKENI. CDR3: CASSSQTSISGNTIYF. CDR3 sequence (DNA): TGTGCCAGCTCAAGCCAGACGTCAATCTCTGGAAACACCATATATTTT.

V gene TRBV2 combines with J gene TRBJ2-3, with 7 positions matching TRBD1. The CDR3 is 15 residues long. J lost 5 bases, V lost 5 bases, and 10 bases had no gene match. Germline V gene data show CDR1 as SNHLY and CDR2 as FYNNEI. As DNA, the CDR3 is TGTGCCAGCAGTACCCAGGGGGTTATCGGAGATACGCAGTATTTT. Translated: CASSTQGVIGDTQYF.

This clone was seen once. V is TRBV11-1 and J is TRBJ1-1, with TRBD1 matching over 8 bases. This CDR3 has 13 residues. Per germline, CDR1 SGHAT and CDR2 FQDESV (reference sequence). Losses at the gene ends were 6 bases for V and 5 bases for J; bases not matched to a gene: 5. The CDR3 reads CASSLTGGTEAFF. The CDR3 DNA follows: TGTGCCAGCAGTCTTACAGGGGGTACTGAAGCTTTCTTT.

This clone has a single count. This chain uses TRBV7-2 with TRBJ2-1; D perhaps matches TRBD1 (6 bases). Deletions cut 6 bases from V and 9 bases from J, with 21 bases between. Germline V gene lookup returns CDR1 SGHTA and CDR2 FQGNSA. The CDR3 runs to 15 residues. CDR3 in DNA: TGTGCCAGCAGGTTCTCACAGACAGGCACGGGTGAGCAGTTCTTC. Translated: CASRFSQTGTGEQFF.

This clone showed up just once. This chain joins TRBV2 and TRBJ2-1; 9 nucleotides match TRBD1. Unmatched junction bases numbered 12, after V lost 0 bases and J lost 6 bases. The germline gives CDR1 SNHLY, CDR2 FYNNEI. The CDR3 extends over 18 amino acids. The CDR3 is CASSEAGLPGQGFNEQFF. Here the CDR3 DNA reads TGTGCCAGCAGTGAAGCGGGACTCCCGGGACAGGGCTTCAATGAGCAGTTCTTC.

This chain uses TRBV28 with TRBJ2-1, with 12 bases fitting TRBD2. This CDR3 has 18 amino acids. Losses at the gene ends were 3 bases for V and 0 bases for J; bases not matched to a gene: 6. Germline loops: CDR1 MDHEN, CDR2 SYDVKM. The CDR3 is CASSFLRLAGDSYNEQFF. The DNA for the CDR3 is TGTGCCAGCAGTTTCCTTCGACTAGCGGGGGACTCCTACAATGAGCAGTTCTTC.

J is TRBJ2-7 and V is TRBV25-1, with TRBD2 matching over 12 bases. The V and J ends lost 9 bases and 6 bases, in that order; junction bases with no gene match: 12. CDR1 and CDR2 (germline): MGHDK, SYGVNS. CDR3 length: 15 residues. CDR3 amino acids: CASSLASGRAVEQYF. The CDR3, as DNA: TGTGCCAGTAGTTTGGCTAGCGGGAGGGCCGTCGAGCAGTACTTC.

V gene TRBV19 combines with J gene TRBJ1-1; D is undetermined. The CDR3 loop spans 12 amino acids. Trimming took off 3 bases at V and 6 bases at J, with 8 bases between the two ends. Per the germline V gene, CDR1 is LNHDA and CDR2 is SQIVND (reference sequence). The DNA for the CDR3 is TGTGCCAGTAGTATCCGAGGCTCTGAAGCTTTCTTT. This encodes CASSIRGSEAFF.

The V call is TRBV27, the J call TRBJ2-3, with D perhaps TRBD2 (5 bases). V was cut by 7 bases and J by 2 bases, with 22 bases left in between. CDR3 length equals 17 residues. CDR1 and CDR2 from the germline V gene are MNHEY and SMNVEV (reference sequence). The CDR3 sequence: CASNPLGSWEFTDTQYF. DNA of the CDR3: TGTGCCAGCAACCCATTAGGGAGTTGGGAATTCACAGATACGCAGTATTTT.

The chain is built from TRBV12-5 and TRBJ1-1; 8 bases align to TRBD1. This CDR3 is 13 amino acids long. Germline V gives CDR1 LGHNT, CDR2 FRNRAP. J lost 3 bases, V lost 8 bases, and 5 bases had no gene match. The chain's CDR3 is CASRGQEHTEAFF. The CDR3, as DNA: TGTGCTAGTCGGGGACAGGAACACACTGAAGCTTTCTTT. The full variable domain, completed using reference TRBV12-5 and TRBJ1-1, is DARVTQTPRHKVTEMGQEVTMRCQPILGHNTVFWYRQTMMQGLELLAYFRNRAPLDDSGMPKDRFSAEMPDATLATLKIQPSEPRDSAVYFCASRGQEHTEAFFGQGTRLTVV.

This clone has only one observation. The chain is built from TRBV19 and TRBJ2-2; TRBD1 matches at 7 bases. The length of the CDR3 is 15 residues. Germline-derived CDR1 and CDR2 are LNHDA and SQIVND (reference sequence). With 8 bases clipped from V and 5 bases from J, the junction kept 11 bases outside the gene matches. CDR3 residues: CASGSTGVGTGELFF. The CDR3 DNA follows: TGTGCCAGTGGATCCACAGGGGTGGGTACCGGGGAGCTGTTTTTT.

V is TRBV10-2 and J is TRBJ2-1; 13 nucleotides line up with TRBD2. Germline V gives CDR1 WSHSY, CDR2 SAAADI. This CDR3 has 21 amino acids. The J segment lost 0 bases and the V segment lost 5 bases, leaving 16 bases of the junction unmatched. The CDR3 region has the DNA TGCGCCAGCAGTCTCACCTTCCCCGGGACTAGCGGGGCCAGCTCCTACAATGAGCAGTTCTTC. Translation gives CASSLTFPGTSGASSYNEQFF.

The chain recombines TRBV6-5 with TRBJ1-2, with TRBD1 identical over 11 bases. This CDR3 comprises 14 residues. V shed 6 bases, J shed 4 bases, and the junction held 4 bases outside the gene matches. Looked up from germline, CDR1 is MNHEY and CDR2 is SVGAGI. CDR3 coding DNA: TGTGCCAGCAGGAGGGGACAGGGGGTCTATGGCTACACCTTC. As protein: CASRRGQGVYGYTF.

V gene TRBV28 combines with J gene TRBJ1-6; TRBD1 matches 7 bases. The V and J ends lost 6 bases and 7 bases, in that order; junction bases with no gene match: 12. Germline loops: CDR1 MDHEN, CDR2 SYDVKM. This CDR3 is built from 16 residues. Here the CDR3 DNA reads TGTGCCAGCAGCCGTACAGAGGGGGCGGTGAATTCACCCCTCCACTTT. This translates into CASSRTEGAVNSPLHF.

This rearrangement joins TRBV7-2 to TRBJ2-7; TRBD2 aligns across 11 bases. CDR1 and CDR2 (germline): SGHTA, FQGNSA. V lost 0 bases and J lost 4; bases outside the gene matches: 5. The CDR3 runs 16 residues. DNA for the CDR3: TGTGCCAGCAGCTTAGCGCTAGCGGGAGGCTGGTACGAGCAGTACTTC. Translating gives CASSLALAGGWYEQYF. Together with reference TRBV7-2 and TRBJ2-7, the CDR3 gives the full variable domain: GAGVSQSPSNKVTEKGKDVELRCDPISGHTALYWYRQSLGQGLEFLIYFQGNSAPDKSGLPSDRFSAERTGGSVSTLTIQRTQQEDSAVYLCASSLALAGGWYEQYFGPGTRLTVT.

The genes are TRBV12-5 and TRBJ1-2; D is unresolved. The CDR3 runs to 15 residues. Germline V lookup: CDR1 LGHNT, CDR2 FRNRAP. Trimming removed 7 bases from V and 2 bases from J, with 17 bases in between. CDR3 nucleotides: TGTGCTAGTGCCCTACCCTTGACACGGAACTATGGCTACACCTTC. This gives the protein CASALPLTRNYGYTF.

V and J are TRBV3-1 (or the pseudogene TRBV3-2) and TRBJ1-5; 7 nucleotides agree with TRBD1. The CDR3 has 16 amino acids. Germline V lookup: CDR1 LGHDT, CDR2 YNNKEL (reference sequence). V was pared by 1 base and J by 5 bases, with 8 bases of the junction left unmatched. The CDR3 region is CASSQGLDRVHQPQHF. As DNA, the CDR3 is TGTGCCAGCAGCCAAGGTTTAGACAGGGTTCATCAGCCCCAGCATTTT.

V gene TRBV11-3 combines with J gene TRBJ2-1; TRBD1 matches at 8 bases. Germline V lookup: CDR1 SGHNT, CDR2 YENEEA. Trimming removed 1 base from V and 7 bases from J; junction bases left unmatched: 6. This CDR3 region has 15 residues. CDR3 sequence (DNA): TGTGCCAGCAGCTTAGGTGGGGGACAGGTGAATGAGCAGTTCTTC. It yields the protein CASSLGGGQVNEQFF.

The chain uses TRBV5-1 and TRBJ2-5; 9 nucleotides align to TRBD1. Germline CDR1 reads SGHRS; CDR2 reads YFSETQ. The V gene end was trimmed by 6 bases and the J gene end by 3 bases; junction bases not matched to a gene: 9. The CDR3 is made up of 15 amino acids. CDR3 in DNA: TGCGCCAGCACCGCCCAAGGGACAGGGAAAGAGACCCAGTACTTC. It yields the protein CASTAQGTGKETQYF. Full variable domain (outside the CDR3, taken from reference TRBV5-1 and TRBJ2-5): KAGVTQTPRYLIKTRGQQVTLSCSPISGHRSVSWYQQTPGQGLQFLFEYFSETQRNKGNFPGRFSGRQFSNSRSEMNVSTLELGDSALYLCASTAQGTGKETQYFGPGTRLLVL.

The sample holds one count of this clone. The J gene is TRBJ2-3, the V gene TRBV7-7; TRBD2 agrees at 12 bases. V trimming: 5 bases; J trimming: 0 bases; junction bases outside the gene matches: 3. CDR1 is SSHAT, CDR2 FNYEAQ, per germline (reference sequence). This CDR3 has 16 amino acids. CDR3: CASSPGLAGSTDTQYF. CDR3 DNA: TGTGCCAGCAGCCCCGGACTAGCGGGGAGCACAGATACGCAGTATTTT.

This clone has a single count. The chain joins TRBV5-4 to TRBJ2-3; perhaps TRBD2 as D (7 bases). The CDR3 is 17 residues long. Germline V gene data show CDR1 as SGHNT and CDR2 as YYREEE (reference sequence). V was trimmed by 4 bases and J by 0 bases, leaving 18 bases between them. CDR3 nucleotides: TGTGCCAGCAGCGGGGCTGTCGGGGGGCCTAGCACAGATACGCAGTATTTT. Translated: CASSGAVGGPSTDTQYF. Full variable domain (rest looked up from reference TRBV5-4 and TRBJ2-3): ETGVTQSPTHLIKTRGQQVTLRCSSQSGHNTVSWYQQALGQGPQFIFQYYREEENGRGNFPPRFSGLQFPNYSSELNVNALELDDSALYLCASSGAVGGPSTDTQYFGPGTRLTVL.

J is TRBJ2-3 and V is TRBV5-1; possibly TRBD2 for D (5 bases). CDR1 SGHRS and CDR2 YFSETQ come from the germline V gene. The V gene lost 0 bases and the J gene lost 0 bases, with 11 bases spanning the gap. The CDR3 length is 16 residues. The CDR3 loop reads CASSLGEGDSTDTQYF. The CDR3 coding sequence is TGCGCCAGCAGCTTGGGAGAGGGTGATAGCACAGATACGCAGTATTTT.

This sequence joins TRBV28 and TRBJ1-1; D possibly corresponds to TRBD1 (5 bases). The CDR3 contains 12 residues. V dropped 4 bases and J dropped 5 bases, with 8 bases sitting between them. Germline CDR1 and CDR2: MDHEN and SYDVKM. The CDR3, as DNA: TGTGCCAGCAGTTCAGGGAGTACTGAAGCTTTCTTT. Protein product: CASSSGSTEAFF.

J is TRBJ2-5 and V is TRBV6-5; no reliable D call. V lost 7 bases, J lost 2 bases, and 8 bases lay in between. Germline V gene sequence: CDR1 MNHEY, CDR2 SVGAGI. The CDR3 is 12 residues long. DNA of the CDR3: TGTGCCAGCACCCAGTTACAAGAGACCCAGTACTTC. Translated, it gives CASTQLQETQYF.

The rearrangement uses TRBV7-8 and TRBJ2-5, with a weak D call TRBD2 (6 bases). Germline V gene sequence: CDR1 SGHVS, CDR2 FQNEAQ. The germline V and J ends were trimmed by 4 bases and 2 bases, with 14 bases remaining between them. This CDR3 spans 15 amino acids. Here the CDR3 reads CASSYVWSGQETQYF. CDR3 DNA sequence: TGTGCCAGCAGCTACGTCTGGAGCGGGCAAGAGACCCAGTACTTC.

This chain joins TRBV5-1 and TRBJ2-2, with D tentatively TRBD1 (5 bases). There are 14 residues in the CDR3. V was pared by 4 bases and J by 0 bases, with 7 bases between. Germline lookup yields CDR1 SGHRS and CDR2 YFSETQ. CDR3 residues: CASSVDTNTGELFF. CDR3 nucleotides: TGCGCCAGCAGCGTGGACACGAACACCGGGGAGCTGTTTTTT.

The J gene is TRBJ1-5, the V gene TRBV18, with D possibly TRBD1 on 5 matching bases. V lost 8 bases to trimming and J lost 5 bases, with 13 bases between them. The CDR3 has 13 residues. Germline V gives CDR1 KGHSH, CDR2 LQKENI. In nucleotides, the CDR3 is TGTGCCAGCCGTGGGACGGGGGATCAGCCCCAGCATTTT. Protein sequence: CASRGTGDQPQHF.

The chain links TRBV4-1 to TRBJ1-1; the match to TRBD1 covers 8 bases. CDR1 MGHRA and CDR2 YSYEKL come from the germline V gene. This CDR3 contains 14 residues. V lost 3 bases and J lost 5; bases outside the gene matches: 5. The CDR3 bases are TGCGCCAGCAGCCATGAGGACAGGGCGACTGAAGCTTTCTTT. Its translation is CASSHEDRATEAFF.